This TCR beta chain is drawn from a study of T cells in Graves' hyperthyroidism and ophthalmopathy. Germline V gives CDR1 SNHLY, CDR2 FYNNEI. Trimming left V 8 bases short and J 0 bases short, with 10 bases between. The CDR3 sequence is 14 residues long. This clonotype was seen ten or more times. Antigen specificity is unknown. The study, taken as a whole, reports: Ophthalmopathy prediction by the model preceded onset by a median approximately 5.9 months. A 13 V-J model separated ophthalmopathy from stable hyperthyroidism.

Researchers took RNA transcripts and amplified the TCR beta CDR3 regions from them. In the first-round RT-PCR of the TCR CDR3, the HTBI primer set was used. MiXCR, applied by TCRdb to the multiplex PCR reads, yields one record per CDR3 protein. The sample consists of almost 600,000 distinct CDR3 sequences, around 42% of them appearing once. The authors deemed Graves' hyperthyroidism stable absent ophthalmopathy progression within 18 months. Uncontrolled infection, other autoimmune disease, pregnancy or lactation excluded patients. This rearrangement joins TRBV2 to TRBJ1-4; weak D call: TRBD1 (5 bases). Sequenced sample: peripheral blood or thyroid tissue (not recorded which). The receptor was derived from a woman younger than 35 with Graves' hyperthyroidism. The CDR3 DNA is TGTGCCAGCGGGACGGGTGCAACTAATGAAAAACTGTTTTTT. This encodes CASGTGATNEKLFF.